These 21 T cell receptor beta chains came from one sample sequenced in a study of neoadjuvant anti-PD-1 for oral cavity cancer. The assay was immunoSEQ multiplex PCR, and TCRdb's table has in-frame clones only and misses some. The sample contains some 15,000 clones, 65% to 70% of which appear only once. Sequenced here: PBMCs, sampled before nivolumab (anti-PD-1) treatment. The receptors were gathered from a person aged 35-80 years with oral cavity squamous cell carcinoma.

V gene TRBV4-2 combines with J gene TRBJ1-5; D unresolved. Trimming cost V 0 bases and J 4 bases, with 1 base left between them. The CDR3 has 12 residues. CDR1 LGHNA and CDR2 YNFKEQ come from the germline V gene. The CDR3 loop reads CASSQENQPQHF. The CDR3 DNA reads TGTGCCAGCAGCCAAGAGAATCAGCCCCAGCATTTT.

The rearrangement joins TRBV11-2 to TRBJ2-2; 8 bases match TRBD1. V was clipped by 1 base and J by 5 bases; unmatched bases: 9. This CDR3 spans 17 amino acids. The germline V gene has CDR1 SGHAT and CDR2 FQNNGV. CDR3 nucleotide sequence: TGTGCCAGCAGCTTAGCCCGGCAGGGGGCGCTTACCGGGGAGCTGTTTTTT. Its translation: CASSLARQGALTGELFF.

This clone was seen a handful of times. V gene TRBV5-3 combines with J gene TRBJ2-5; D may match TRBD1 or TRBD2 (5 bases each). TRBV5-3 is given ORF status, its function remaining uncertain. The CDR3 has 15 amino acids. Trimming shortened V by 3 bases and J by 2 bases, and 14 bases separated the two germline ends. CDR3 sequence: CARSSRSGPQETQYF. The CDR3 bases are TGTGCCAGAAGCTCCCGGTCGGGGCCGCAAGAGACCCAGTACTTC.

The chain recombines TRBV2 with TRBJ2-3; the D gene could be TRBD1 or TRBD2 (5 bases each). Germline V gives CDR1 SNHLY, CDR2 FYNNEI. This CDR3 has 14 amino acids. The V end was cut by 8 bases, the J end by 2 bases, with 14 bases between. For the CDR3, the DNA is TGTGCCAGCGATAGGGACCGTATCACAGATACGCAGTATTTT. It specifies CASDRDRITDTQYF.

The rearrangement links TRBV10-2 to TRBJ2-1; either TRBD1 or TRBD2 may fit D (6 bases each). V lost 6 bases and J lost 2, with 17 bases in between. This CDR3 contains 16 residues. Germline V gene data show CDR1 as WSHSY and CDR2 as SAAADI. The CDR3 here is CASSIQQGLTYNEQFF. The CDR3 DNA reads TGCGCCAGCAGCATCCAACAGGGACTCACCTACAATGAGCAGTTCTTC.

The chain couples TRBV12-5 to TRBJ2-1; 10 nucleotides agree with TRBD2. V gave up 1 base and J gave up 6 bases; unmatched junction bases: 6. Germline V gene lookup returns CDR1 LGHNT and CDR2 FRNRAP. The CDR3 runs 16 residues. The CDR3 nucleotides are TGTGCTAGTGGTTTGGGGCTAGCGGGAGATTTCAATGAGCAGTTCTTC. It is translated as CASGLGLAGDFNEQFF. Looking up the rest from reference TRBV12-5 and TRBJ2-1 gives the full variable domain: DARVTQTPRHKVTEMGQEVTMRCQPILGHNTVFWYRQTMMQGLELLAYFRNRAPLDDSGMPKDRFSAEMPDATLATLKIQPSEPRDSAVYFCASGLGLAGDFNEQFFGPGTRLTVL.

This chain links TRBV10-3 with TRBJ1-2; 9 bases are shared with TRBD1. The CDR3 covers 12 residues. Germline V gives CDR1 ENHRY, CDR2 SYGVKD. Germline trimming cut 10 bases from V and 4 bases from J; bases unmatched to any gene: 4. As DNA, the CDR3 is TGTGCCACGGGACAGGGCCTCTATGGCTACACCTTC. Translating gives CATGQGLYGYTF.

This chain joins TRBV2 and TRBJ2-5; 7 nucleotides align to TRBD1. Germline loops: CDR1 SNHLY, CDR2 FYNNEI. V was clipped by 5 bases and J by 5 bases; unmatched bases: 14. The CDR3 runs 16 residues. CDR3 DNA: TGTGCCAGCAGTATCCGGGACAGATATTTGGGGGAGACCCAGTACTTC. Translating gives CASSIRDRYLGETQYF.

The table lists this clone with a few counts. This chain links TRBV2 with TRBJ1-3; D call uncertain. The CDR3 spans 16 residues. Germline loops: CDR1 SNHLY, CDR2 FYNNEI. V was cut by 2 bases and J by 1 base, with 12 bases left in between. The CDR3 DNA reads TGTGCCAGCAGTGAATGGGTTCGGTGGTCTGGAAACACCATATATTTT. Protein: CASSEWVRWSGNTIYF.

The V call is TRBV19, the J call TRBJ2-5; 9 bases line up with TRBD2. Trimming cost V 3 bases and J 2 bases; bases outside gene matches: 7. This CDR3 contains 16 residues. Germline CDR1 is LNHDA and CDR2 is SQIVND (reference sequence). The CDR3 coding sequence is TGTGCCAGTAGTATCTCCCAGACTAGCGGACAAGAGACCCAGTACTTC. Residues: CASSISQTSGQETQYF.

Here the CDR3 reads CASSFHLTGAVTEAFF. In DNA, the CDR3 is TGTGCCAGCAGCTTTCACCTGACAGGGGCAGTCACTGAAGCTTTCTTT. The chain uses TRBV11-3 and TRBJ1-1; 8 bases line up with TRBD1. CDR3 length equals 16 residues. Per the germline V gene, CDR1 is SGHNT and CDR2 is YENEEA. Germline trimming cut 3 bases from V and 4 bases from J; bases unmatched to any gene: 10.

The rearrangement joins TRBV19 to TRBJ2-2, with 8 bases aligning to TRBD1. Germline V gives CDR1 LNHDA, CDR2 SQIVND (reference sequence). This CDR3 region has 14 residues. The ends lost 6 bases at V and 1 base at J; junction bases unmatched: 1. CDR3 region: CASRTGGNTGELFF. In nucleotides, the CDR3 is TGTGCCAGTAGAACAGGGGGGAACACCGGGGAGCTGTTTTTT.

V is TRBV6-6 and J is TRBJ2-7, with 7 bases identical to TRBD1. This CDR3 comprises 13 residues. CDR1 is MNHNY, CDR2 SVGAGI, per germline (reference sequence). V shed 4 bases, J shed 1 base, and the junction held 1 base outside the gene matches. This CDR3 reads CASSSDRSYEQYF. In DNA, the CDR3 is TGTGCCAGCAGTTCGGACAGGTCCTACGAGCAGTACTTC.

This chain links TRBV6-6 with TRBJ2-2; 7 bases agree with TRBD2. There are 15 residues in the CDR3. With V trimmed by 0 bases and J by 5 bases, 3 bases remained unmatched. Germline V gene lookup returns CDR1 MNHNY and CDR2 SVGAGI (reference sequence). The CDR3 loop reads CASSYSRELTGELFF. DNA for the CDR3: TGTGCCAGCAGTTACTCGCGGGAGTTGACCGGGGAGCTGTTTTTT.

The V and J genes are TRBV6-1 and TRBJ1-5; 7 nucleotides align to TRBD1. This CDR3 has 14 residues. The ends lost 8 bases at V and 7 bases at J; junction bases unmatched: 11. Germline V gene sequence: CDR1 MNHNS, CDR2 SASEGT. The CDR3 loop is CASVRQGGQQPQHF. In DNA form, the CDR3 reads TGTGCCAGCGTGAGACAGGGCGGTCAACAGCCCCAGCATTTT.

As concerns this clone: The junction differs from germline at one of its ends, possibly a read error. V gene TRBV6-1 combines with J gene TRBJ2-1, with 7 bases lining up with TRBD1. The CDR3 is 17 residues long. CDR1 and CDR2 (germline): MNHNS, SASEGT. In nucleotides, the CDR3 is TGTGCCAGCAGTGAAGCGCCTAAGACAGGGTCTCCTGTAGGTAGCCTCTTC. Translating gives CASSEAPKTGSPVGSLF.

The chain has TRBV10-3 and TRBJ2-3; no clear D gene. The CDR3 extends over 15 amino acids. Trimming took 3 bases from V and 2 from J, leaving 12 bases between them. The V gene's germline CDR1 is ENHRY and CDR2 SYGVKD. Written as DNA, the CDR3 is TGTGCCATCAGTGACCCACGGGTAAACACAGATACGCAGTATTTT. Translated: CAISDPRVNTDTQYF.

This clone was observed a few times. The genes are TRBV6-5 and TRBJ1-1; D unclear. V lost 6 bases to trimming and J lost 0 bases, with 14 bases between them. CDR3 length equals 15 residues. CDR1 is MNHEY, CDR2 SVGAGI, per germline. The DNA of the CDR3 is TGTGCCAGCAGGAAGGCAGCCTCAATGAACACTGAAGCTTTCTTT. It yields the protein CASRKAASMNTEAFF.

There are a few counts of this clone. The genes are TRBV7-9 and TRBJ1-5, with unresolved D. Germline V CDR1 and CDR2: SEHNR, FQNEAQ (reference sequence). V lost 2 bases and J lost 2, with 7 bases in between. The CDR3 has 14 amino acids. The CDR3 coding sequence is TGTGCCAGCAGCTTACCCGGGGGCAATCAGCCCCAGCATTTT. It specifies CASSLPGGNQPQHF.

The gene calls are TRBV2 and TRBJ2-7; TRBD2 matches 7 bases. J gave up 1 base and V 3 bases, and 9 bases lay outside the gene matches. Germline loops: CDR1 SNHLY, CDR2 FYNNEI. There are 16 residues in the CDR3. CDR3 sequence reads: CASSDRQRGPSYEQYF. The CDR3 nucleotides are TGTGCCAGCAGTGACCGCCAGCGGGGCCCTTCCTACGAGCAGTACTTC.

This clone occurred a few times. J is TRBJ2-1 and V is TRBV9; a possible D gene is TRBD2 (6 bases). The germline CDR1 and CDR2 sequences are SGDLS and YYNGEE. Deletions cut 2 bases from V and 5 bases from J, with 11 bases between. The CDR3 runs to 14 residues. Here the CDR3 reads CASSVGGVNNEQFF. In DNA, the CDR3 is TGTGCCAGCAGCGTCGGGGGAGTGAACAATGAGCAGTTCTTC.